Here is one TCR beta chain with its context. This clonotype was seen more than once but under ten times. No cognate antigen has been identified for it. Per-base quality was not reported, and no clone a single base away is much larger than it. The library relied on PCR. TCRdb shows the sequencer as Illumina HiSeq 2500. TCR libraries were prepared with molecular barcoding, using unique molecular identifiers to normalize TCRbeta repertoire quantification. Through fastp at Q25 and MiXCR, TCRdb rebuilt clones from the public reads, retaining in-frame beta chains. Rows are unified per CDR3 protein, each entry keeping the most common DNA and genes. A total of a few hundred thousand distinct CDR3 sequences appear in this sample, 18% of them only once. Together, the top ten hold 2.5% to 4% of the sample. This sample was taken from a study of T-cell reconstitution after alpha-beta-depleted transplantation in children (dated by TCRdb to 2016 to 2017). Regarding the study in general: T-cell immune reconstitution after TCRalphabeta/CD19-depleted allogeneic hematopoietic cell transplantation in children was quantitatively tracked in the study by means of TCR repertoire profiling.

V sheds 4 bases and J sheds 7 bases, leaving 18 bases between their ends. The germline V gene provides CDR1 SGHRS and CDR2 YFSETQ. From the cysteine through the phenylalanine, the CDR3 covers 14 amino acids. The DNA shown is the 42-base CDR3, in frame from base 1. The sample was PBMCs from the stem cell graft donor, taken from the stem cell graft. The chain was built from TRBV5-1 and TRBJ2-7, and TRBD2 may be the D gene, going by 6 matching bases. The source of this sequence is a human donor who donated a stem cell graft to a child with acute lymphoblastic leukemia. The CDR3 region has the sequence CASSGGTGKREQYF. The DNA sequence reads TGCGCCAGCAGCGGAGGGACCGGGAAACGAGAGCAGTACTTC.